This T cell receptor (beta chain) stems from a study of T-cell memory formation after mild COVID-19. CDR1 and CDR2 (germline): KGHDR, SFDVKD. This CDR3 is built from 18 residues. J lost 0 bases, V lost 0 bases, and 6 bases had no gene match. TCRdb processed the 5' RACE reads anew with MiXCR; each CDR3 protein has one entry. The sample carries more than 110,000 distinct CDR3 sequences, 11% to 15% recorded once. Material: PBMCs or a T cell subset sorted from them (not recorded which). This clonotype was obtained from an adult woman who had mild COVID-19 (a few samples of this study predate the infection). Cell type and time point are not known. The J gene is TRBJ2-1, the V gene TRBV24-1; 8 bases line up with TRBD2. In DNA, the CDR3 is TGTGCCACCAGTGATTTGCATTGCGGGAGGCTCTCCTACAATGAGCAGTTCTTC. Protein: CATSDLHCGRLSYNEQFF.